What follows are 14 T cell receptor beta chains derived from one specimen sequenced in a study of T cells of healthy individuals. In TCRdb, the 5' RACE reads were re-called with MiXCR into one record per CDR3 protein. The sample holds tens of thousands of distinct CDR3 sequences; 15% to 20% are singletons and the top ten take approximately 4.6%. These receptors came from a human donor in good health.

The chain joins TRBV20-1 to TRBJ2-5; 11 bases align to TRBD2. The V gene end was trimmed by 0 bases and the J gene end by 5 bases; junction bases not matched to a gene: 2. This CDR3 comprises 14 residues. Germline-derived CDR1 and CDR2 are DFQATT and SNEGSKA (reference sequence). DNA for the CDR3: TGCAGTGCTAGAGAAACTAGCGGGAGTGAGACCCAGTACTTC. As protein: CSARETSGSETQYF.

The chain uses TRBV4-2 and TRBJ2-7, with 11 bases aligning to TRBD1. V trimming: 3 bases; J trimming: 7 bases; junction bases outside the gene matches: 5. Looked up from germline, CDR1 is LGHNA and CDR2 is YNFKEQ. The CDR3 has 14 residues. CDR3: CASSHEGTGGEQYF. In DNA, the CDR3 is TGTGCCAGCAGCCATGAAGGGACAGGGGGGGAGCAGTACTTC.

This clonotype was counted a few times. The rearrangement links TRBV13 to TRBJ2-7, with D maybe TRBD1 (6 bases). Germline lookup yields CDR1 PRHDT and CDR2 FYEKMQ (reference sequence). The CDR3 length is 17 residues. The V end lost 2 bases, the J end lost 0 bases, and 17 bases lay between the germline ends. The CDR3: CASSLISGTGSSYEQYF. In nucleotides, the CDR3 is TGTGCCAGCAGCTTAATATCGGGTACAGGGAGCTCCTACGAGCAGTACTTC.

V usage is TRBV28 and J usage is TRBJ2-7; D is possibly TRBD2 (5 bases). The CDR3 length is 15 residues. Germline loops: CDR1 MDHEN, CDR2 SYDVKM. Between the trimmed V and J ends, which lost 2 bases and 1 base, there was a span of 12 bases. The CDR3 region is CASSLLDSGSYEQYF. As DNA, the CDR3 is TGTGCCAGCAGTTTACTGGACTCTGGGTCCTACGAGCAGTACTTC. The full variable domain, completed using reference TRBV28 and TRBJ2-7, is DVKVTQSSRYLVKRTGEKVFLECVQDMDHENMFWYRQDPGLGLRLIYFSYDVKMKEKGDIPEGYSVSREKKERFSLILESASTNQTSMYLCASSLLDSGSYEQYFGPGTRLTVT.

The V and J genes are TRBV6-1 and TRBJ1-5, with no clear D. The germline V gene has CDR1 MNHNS and CDR2 SASEGT. This CDR3 is built from 11 residues. Deletions cut 6 bases from V and 4 bases from J, with 4 bases between. In DNA, the CDR3 is TGTGCCAGCAGAGTGAATCAGCCCCAGCATTTT. This sequence encodes CASRVNQPQHF.

The chain uses TRBV5-1 and TRBJ2-1, with a weak D call TRBD1 (5 bases). The V end was cut by 3 bases, the J end by 2 bases, with 12 bases between. Germline-derived CDR1 and CDR2 are SGHRS and YFSETQ. CDR3 size: 15 residues. The CDR3 DNA reads as TGCGCCAGCAGCTGGATCGGACAAACCTACAATGAGCAGTTCTTC. This translates into CASSWIGQTYNEQFF. Filled out from reference TRBV5-1 and TRBJ2-1, the complete variable domain reads KAGVTQTPRYLIKTRGQQVTLSCSPISGHRSVSWYQQTPGQGLQFLFEYFSETQRNKGNFPGRFSGRQFSNSRSEMNVSTLELGDSALYLCASSWIGQTYNEQFFGPGTRLTVL.

This clonotype qualifies as medium-sized. The chain joins TRBV4-2 to TRBJ2-7, with 10 bases aligning to TRBD1. The J segment lost 0 bases and the V segment lost 1 base, leaving 0 bases of the junction unmatched. Germline CDR1 LGHNA, CDR2 YNFKEQ. The CDR3 covers 15 residues. The CDR3 loop reads CASSQGTGGSYEQYF. CDR3 nucleotides: TGTGCCAGCAGCCAAGGGACAGGGGGCTCCTACGAGCAGTACTTC.

This chain joins TRBV6-2 or TRBV6-3 and TRBJ2-7, with D uncertain. Germline V gene sequence: CDR1 MNHEY, CDR2 SVGEGT. This CDR3 region has 12 residues. The V and J ends lost 2 bases and 4 bases respectively, with 6 bases between them. The DNA of the CDR3 is TGTGCCAGCAGTTACATTGGTTACGAGCAGTACTTC. This encodes CASSYIGYEQYF.

This clonotype has ten or more counts. The chain is built from TRBV11-2 and TRBJ1-3, with TRBD1 as a possible D gene (5 bases). CDR3 size: 15 residues. With 4 bases removed from V and 10 bases from J, the gap between germline ends came to 20 bases. CDR1 SGHAT and CDR2 FQNNGV come from the germline V gene. CDR3 DNA: TGTGCCAGCAGCTGGATCCGGGACCGGGGTCGAACCATATATTTT. Encoded protein: CASSWIRDRGRTIYF.

V usage is TRBV20-1 and J usage is TRBJ1-5; TRBD1 matches 9 bases. The CDR3 consists of 19 residues. Per germline, CDR1 DFQATT and CDR2 SNEGSKA (reference sequence). Trimming took 0 bases from V and 0 from J; bases not matched to a gene: 12. CDR3 sequence reads: CSARDVPGTGLYSNQPQHF. The CDR3 nucleotides read TGCAGTGCTAGAGATGTCCCCGGGACAGGGCTTTATAGCAATCAGCCCCAGCATTTT.

This clonotype was detected once. A much larger clone is a single base away; this may be a read error. This rearrangement joins TRBV5-1 to TRBJ2-5, with 10 bases that match TRBD1. Trimming at V came to 4 bases and at J to 4 bases, leaving 1 base not matched to a gene. The CDR3 totals 13 residues. CDR1 is SGHRS and CDR2 is YFSETQ in the germline V gene. Here the CDR3 DNA reads TGCGCCAGCAGCGACAGGGGGCTAGAGACCCAGTACTTC. It specifies CASSDRGLETQYF.

In its sample, this clonotype was seen many times. This rearrangement joins TRBV4-1 to TRBJ2-1; D is unresolved. The CDR3 loop spans 12 amino acids. Germline V gives CDR1 MGHRA, CDR2 YSYEKL. Trimming took 1 base from V and 7 from J, leaving 5 bases between them. Here the CDR3 DNA reads TGCGCCAGCAGCCAAGTGATGAATGAGCAGTTCTTC. Protein product: CASSQVMNEQFF.

In this sample, this clonotype turned up many times. This chain joins TRBV6-2 or TRBV6-3 and TRBJ2-5; D not certain. From germline, CDR1 is MNHEY and CDR2 SVGEGT. The CDR3 spans 11 residues. V was trimmed by 2 bases and J by 5 bases, leaving 3 bases between them. CDR3 residues: CASSYRETQYF. CDR3 DNA: TGTGCCAGCAGTTACCGGGAGACCCAGTACTTC.

This chain links TRBV7-9 with TRBJ2-1; 9 bases map to TRBD1. Trimming removed 1 base from V and 7 bases from J; junction bases left unmatched: 2. The CDR3 sequence is 14 residues long. Germline values: CDR1 SEHNR, CDR2 FQNEAQ (reference sequence). The CDR3 region has the DNA TGTGCCAGCAGCTTAGTACAGGGGGCTAATGAGCAGTTCTTC. Amino acids: CASSLVQGANEQFF.